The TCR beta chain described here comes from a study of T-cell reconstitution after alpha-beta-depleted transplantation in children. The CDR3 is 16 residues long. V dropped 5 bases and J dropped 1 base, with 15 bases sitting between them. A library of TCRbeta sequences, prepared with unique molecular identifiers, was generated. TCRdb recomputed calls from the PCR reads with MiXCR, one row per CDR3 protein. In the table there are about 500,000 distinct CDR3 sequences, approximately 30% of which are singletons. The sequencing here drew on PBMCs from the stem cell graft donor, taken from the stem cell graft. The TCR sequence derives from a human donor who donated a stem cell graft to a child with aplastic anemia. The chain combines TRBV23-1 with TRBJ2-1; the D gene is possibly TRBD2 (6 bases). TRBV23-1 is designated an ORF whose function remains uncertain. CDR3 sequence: CASSWDSGESYNEQFF. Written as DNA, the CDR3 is TGCGCCAGCAGTTGGGATAGCGGAGAATCCTACAATGAGCAGTTCTTC.